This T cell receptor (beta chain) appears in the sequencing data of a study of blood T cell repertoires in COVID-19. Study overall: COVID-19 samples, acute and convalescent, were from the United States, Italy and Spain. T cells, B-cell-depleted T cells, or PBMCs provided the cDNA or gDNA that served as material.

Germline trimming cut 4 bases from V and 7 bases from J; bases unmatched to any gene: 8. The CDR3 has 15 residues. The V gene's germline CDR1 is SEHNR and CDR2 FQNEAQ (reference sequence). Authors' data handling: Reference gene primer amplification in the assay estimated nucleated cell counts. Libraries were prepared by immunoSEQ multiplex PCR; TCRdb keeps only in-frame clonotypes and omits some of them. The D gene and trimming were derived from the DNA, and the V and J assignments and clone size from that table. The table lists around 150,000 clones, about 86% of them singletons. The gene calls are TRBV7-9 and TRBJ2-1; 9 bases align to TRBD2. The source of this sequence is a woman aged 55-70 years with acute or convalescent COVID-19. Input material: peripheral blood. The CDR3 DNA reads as TGTGCCAGCAGCTCGCTGGTGGGACTAGCTAATGAGCAGTTCTTC. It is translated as CASSSLVGLANEQFF.